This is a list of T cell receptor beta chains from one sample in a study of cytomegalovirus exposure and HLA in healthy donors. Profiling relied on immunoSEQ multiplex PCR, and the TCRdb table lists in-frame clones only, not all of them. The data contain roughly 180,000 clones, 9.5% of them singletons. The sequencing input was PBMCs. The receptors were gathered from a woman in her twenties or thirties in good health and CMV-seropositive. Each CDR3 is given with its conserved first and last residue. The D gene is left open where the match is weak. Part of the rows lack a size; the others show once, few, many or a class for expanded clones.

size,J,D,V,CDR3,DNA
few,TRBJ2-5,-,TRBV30,CAWRRSETQYF,TGTGCCTGGAGGCGGTCAGAGACCCAGTACTTC
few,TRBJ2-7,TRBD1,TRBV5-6,CASSPTPTGSYEQYF,TGTGCCAGCAGCCCCACACCGACAGGGAGCTACGAGCAGTACTTC
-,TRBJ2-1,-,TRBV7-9,CASSLIRGYNEQFF,TGTGCCAGCAGCTTAATCAGGGGTTACAATGAGCAGTTCTTC
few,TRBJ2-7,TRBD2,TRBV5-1,CASSLLASGSDLVQYF,TGCGCCAGCAGCTTGTTGGCTAGCGGGAGTGACCTCGTGCAGTACTTC
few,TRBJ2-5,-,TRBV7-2,CASSLSAATSQETQYF,TGTGCCAGCAGCTTATCAGCGGCTACAAGCCAAGAGACCCAGTACTTC
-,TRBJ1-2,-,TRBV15,CATSRDRGGYYGYTF,TGTGCCACCAGCAGAGATCGCGGAGGGTACTATGGCTACACCTTC
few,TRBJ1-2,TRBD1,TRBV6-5,CASSYLGQGANYGYTF,TGTGCCAGCAGTTACTTGGGACAGGGGGCGAACTATGGCTACACCTTC
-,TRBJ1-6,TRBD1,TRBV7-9,CASSITGTGNSPLHF,TGTGCCAGCAGCATAACCGGGACAGGGAATTCACCCCTCCACTTT
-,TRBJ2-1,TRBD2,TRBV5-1,CASSTERGSYNEQFF,TGCGCCAGCAGCACGGAGCGGGGCTCCTACAATGAGCAGTTCTTC
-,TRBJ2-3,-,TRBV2,CASMGDITDTQYF,TGTGCCAGCATGGGGGACATCACAGATACGCAGTATTTT
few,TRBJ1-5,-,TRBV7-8,CASSLDQGLGNQPQHF,TGTGCCAGCAGCTTAGATCAGGGACTGGGCAATCAGCCCCAGCATTTT
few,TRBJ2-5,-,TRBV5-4,CASSLVAVQETQYF,TGTGCCAGCAGCTTGGTGGCAGTTCAAGAGACCCAGTACTTC
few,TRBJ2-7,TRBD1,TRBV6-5,CASSSTGIGDEQYF,TGTGCCAGCAGTTCGACAGGGATCGGGGACGAGCAGTACTTC
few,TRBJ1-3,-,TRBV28,CASSPTGVTGNTIYF,TGTGCCAGCAGTCCGACAGGTGTTACTGGAAACACCATATATTTT
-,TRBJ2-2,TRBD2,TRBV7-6,CASSDNLAGANTGELFF,TGTGCCAGCAGCGATAATTTAGCGGGAGCGAACACCGGGGAGCTGTTTTTT
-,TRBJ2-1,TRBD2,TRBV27,CASSLRTSGWSSYNEQFF,TGTGCCAGCAGTCTCCGGACTAGCGGGTGGAGCTCCTACAATGAGCAGTTCTTC
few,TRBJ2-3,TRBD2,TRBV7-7,CASSRDYTDTQYF,TGTGCCAGCAGCCGGGACTACACAGATACGCAGTATTTT
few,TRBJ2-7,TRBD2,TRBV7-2,CASSLGGLAGGREQYF,TGTGCCAGCAGCTTAGGAGGGCTAGCGGGAGGGCGCGAGCAGTACTTC
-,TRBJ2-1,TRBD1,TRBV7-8,CASSSSRDRVAYDEQFF,TGTGCCAGCAGCTCGTCCCGGGACAGGGTAGCCTACGATGAGCAGTTCTTC
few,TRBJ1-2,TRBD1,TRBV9,CASSDDRGTANYGYTF,TGTGCCAGCAGCGATGATCGCGGGACAGCAAACTATGGCTACACCTTC
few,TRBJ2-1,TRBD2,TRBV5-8,CASSSTSGNHNEQFF,TGTGCCAGCAGCTCGACTAGCGGCAACCACAATGAGCAGTTCTTC
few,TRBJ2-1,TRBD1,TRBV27,CASSFRQGGDNEQFF,TGTGCCAGCAGTTTTAGACAGGGGGGGGACAATGAGCAGTTCTTC
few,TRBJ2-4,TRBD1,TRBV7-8,CASSSWGGTGRDSGVVQNIQYF,TGTGCCAGCAGCTCCTGGGGGGGGACAGGGAGGGACTCCGGGGTAGTCCAAAACATTCAGTACTTC
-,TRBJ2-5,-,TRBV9,CASSHRVVRNKETQYF,TGTGCCAGCAGCCACCGGGTAGTCCGTAATAAAGAGACCCAGTACTTC
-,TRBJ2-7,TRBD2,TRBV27,CASSLSGPGTSGTYSYEQYF,TGTGCCAGCAGTTTATCAGGCCCGGGGACTAGCGGGACCTACTCCTACGAGCAGTACTTC
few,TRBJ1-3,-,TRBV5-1,CASSLWQGGGNTIYF,TGCGCCAGCAGCTTGTGGCAGGGCGGAGGAAACACCATATATTTT
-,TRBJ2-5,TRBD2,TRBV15,CATSGGTSGSQETQYF,TGTGCCACCAGCGGCGGGACTAGCGGGAGCCAAGAGACCCAGTACTTC
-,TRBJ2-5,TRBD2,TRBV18,CASSPGTSGTQETQYF,TGTGCCAGCTCACCAGGGACTAGCGGGACCCAAGAGACCCAGTACTTC
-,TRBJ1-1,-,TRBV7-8,CASSLVEGTAGEAFF,TGTGCCAGCAGCTTAGTTGAGGGGACTGCGGGTGAAGCTTTCTTT
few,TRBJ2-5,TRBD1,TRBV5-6,CASSLEQGQETQYF,TGTGCCAGCAGCTTGGAACAGGGGCAAGAGACCCAGTACTTC
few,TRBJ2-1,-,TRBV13,CASSLWQEVNEQFF,TGTGCCAGCAGCTTATGGCAGGAGGTCAATGAGCAGTTCTTC
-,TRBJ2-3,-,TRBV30,CAWRPGHLSTDTQYF,TGTGCCTGGAGACCCGGACACCTCAGCACAGATACGCAGTATTTT
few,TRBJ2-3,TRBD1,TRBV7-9,CADTSHPQGGGTDTQYF,TGTGCCGATACCTCCCACCCACAGGGGGGCGGTACAGATACGCAGTATTTT
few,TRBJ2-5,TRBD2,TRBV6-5,CASRAGGGETQYF,TGTGCCAGTCGAGCGGGAGGGGGGGAGACCCAGTACTTC
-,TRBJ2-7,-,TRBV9,CASSAGMGGTYEQYF,TGTGCCAGCAGCGCGGGGATGGGCGGAACCTACGAGCAGTACTTC
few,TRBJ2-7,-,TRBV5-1,CASSATGTTSYEQYF,TGCGCCAGCAGCGCCACCGGGACAACCTCCTACGAGCAGTACTTC
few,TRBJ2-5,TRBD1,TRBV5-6,CASSWGQELRVQETQYF,TGTGCCAGCAGCTGGGGACAGGAGTTAAGGGTACAAGAGACCCAGTACTTC
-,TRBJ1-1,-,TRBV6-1,CASRPSAFEAFF,TGTGCCAGCCGTCCCTCAGCGTTCGAAGCTTTCTTT
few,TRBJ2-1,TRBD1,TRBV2,CASSPRTGGGEQFF,TGTGCCAGCAGCCCGCGGACAGGGGGCGGTGAGCAGTTCTTC
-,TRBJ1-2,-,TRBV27,CARETAYGYTF,TGTGCCAGGGAGACAGCGTATGGCTACACCTTC
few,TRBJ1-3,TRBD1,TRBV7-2,CASSMTGGSGNTIYF,TGTGCCAGCAGCATGACAGGGGGATCTGGAAACACCATATATTTT